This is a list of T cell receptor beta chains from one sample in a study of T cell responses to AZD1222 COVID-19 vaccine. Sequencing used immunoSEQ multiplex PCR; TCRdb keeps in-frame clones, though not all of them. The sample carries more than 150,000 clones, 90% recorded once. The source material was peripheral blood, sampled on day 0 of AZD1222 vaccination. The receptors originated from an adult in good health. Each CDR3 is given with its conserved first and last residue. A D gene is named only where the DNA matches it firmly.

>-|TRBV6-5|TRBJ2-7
TGTGCCAGCAGTTACTCCAGGACAGCCTACGAGCAGTACTTC
CASSYSRTAYEQYF
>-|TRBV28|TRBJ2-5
TGTGCCAGCAGTCCCACTGGCTGGAAGACCCAGTACTTC
CASSPTGWKTQYF
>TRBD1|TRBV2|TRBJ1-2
TGTGCCAGCAGATGGGGGGACAGCGGATATAACTATGGCTACACCTTC
CASRWGDSGYNYGYTF
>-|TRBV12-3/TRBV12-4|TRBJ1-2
TGTGCCAGCAGAGGAGACCCCTATGGCTACACCTTC
CASRGDPYGYTF
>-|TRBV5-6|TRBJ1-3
TGTGCCAGCAGCTCCCCAGGCTCTGGAAACACCATATATTTT
CASSSPGSGNTIYF
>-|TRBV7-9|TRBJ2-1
TGTGCCAGCAGCTTAGCCGAACGGGCGGGTAATGAGCAGTTCTTC
CASSLAERAGNEQFF
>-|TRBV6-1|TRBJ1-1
TGTGCCAGCAGTGACAGCTCCTACACTGAAGCTTTCTTT
CASSDSSYTEAFF
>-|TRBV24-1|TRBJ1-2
TGTGCCACGTCACAGGGAGGGAGCGATGGCTACACCTTC
CATSQGGSDGYTF
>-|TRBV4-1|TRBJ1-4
TGCGCCAGCAGCCAAGAGGCGTGGGACACCGCAACTAATGAAAAACTGTTTTTT
CASSQEAWDTATNEKLFF
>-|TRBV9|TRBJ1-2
TGTGCCAGCAGCGTAGCAAGCCCTTGGACTGGCGGCTACACCTTC
CASSVASPWTGGYTF
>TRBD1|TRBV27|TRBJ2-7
TGTGCCAGCAGTTCGTGGACAGGGGTCGACGAGCAGTACTTC
CASSSWTGVDEQYF
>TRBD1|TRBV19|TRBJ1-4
TGTGCCAGTAGTGTACCGGGACAGGGGGATGAAAAACTGTTTTTT
CASSVPGQGDEKLFF
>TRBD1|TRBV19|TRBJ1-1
TGTGCCAGCGGGGACAGGGAGAACACTGAAGCTTTCTTT
CASGDRENTEAFF
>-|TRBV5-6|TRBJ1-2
TGTGCCAGCAGCCCCATTTGGACAGAAGGCTACACCTTC
CASSPIWTEGYTF
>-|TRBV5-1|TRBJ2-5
TGCGCCAGCGGATCACAAACAGGGCCAGAGACCCAGTACTTC
CASGSQTGPETQYF
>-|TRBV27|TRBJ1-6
TGTGCCAGCAAACACCTCCCAGGGGTGAAGTCCTATAATTCACCCCTCCACTTT
CASKHLPGVKSYNSPLHF
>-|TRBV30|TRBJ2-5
TGTGCCTGGACGGCGAAAGAGACCCAGTACTTC
CAWTAKETQYF
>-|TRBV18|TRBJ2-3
TGTGCCAGCTCACCAGGCGGGGGCCGGGGAGATACGCAGTATTTT
CASSPGGGRGDTQYF